What follows are 11 T cell receptor beta chains derived from one specimen sequenced in a study of blood T cell repertoires in COVID-19. TCRdb's copy holds only in-frame clones and misses some; the assay was immunoSEQ multiplex PCR. This table holds about 60,000 clones, almost 85% found once. Sample: peripheral blood. These receptors came from a woman of 80 years or more with acute or convalescent COVID-19.

The gene calls are TRBV19 and TRBJ1-1; D unresolved. Trimming removed 9 bases at V and 0 bases at J, with 20 bases between. This CDR3 has 16 amino acids. Germline V gives CDR1 LNHDA, CDR2 SQIVND (reference sequence). In DNA form, the CDR3 reads TGTGCCAGCCGAGGGCCATCAAGACCAATGAACACTGAAGCTTTCTTT. Translation: CASRGPSRPMNTEAFF.

The chain employs TRBV27 and TRBJ1-2; D is uncertain. This CDR3 contains 13 residues. Trimming took off 0 bases at V and 6 bases at J, with 8 bases between the two ends. The V gene's germline CDR1 is MNHEY and CDR2 SMNVEV (reference sequence). CDR3 residues: CASSLSRDHGYTF. CDR3 nucleotides: TGTGCCAGCAGTTTATCGCGGGATCATGGCTACACCTTC.

This chain joins TRBV2 and TRBJ2-7, with D possibly being TRBD1 (6 bases). Trimming cost V 7 bases and J 0 bases, with 13 bases left between them. This CDR3 is 14 amino acids long. Germline V CDR1 and CDR2: SNHLY, FYNNEI. CDR3 DNA: TGTGCCAGCAAGGGGGTCGGTAGCTCCTACGAGCAGTACTTC. Translating it yields CASKGVGSSYEQYF.

The chain carries TRBV3-1 (or the pseudogene TRBV3-2) and TRBJ1-3, with unresolved D. This CDR3 contains 12 residues. Trimming took 3 bases from V and 3 from J, leaving 3 bases between them. CDR1 LGHDT and CDR2 YNNKEL come from the germline V gene (reference sequence). The CDR3 here is CASSHLGNTIYF. The CDR3 DNA reads as TGTGCCAGCAGCCACCTTGGAAACACCATATATTTT.

Comments on this clone: This CDR3 is also generated by other DNA sequences in the sample. The rearrangement links TRBV7-9 to TRBJ2-7; 8 bases agree with TRBD1. With V trimmed by 5 bases and J by 3 bases, 0 bases remained unmatched. CDR1 is SEHNR, CDR2 FQNEAQ, per germline (reference sequence). This CDR3 has 12 residues. The CDR3: CASSGQGYEQYF. The CDR3 bases are TGTGCCAGCAGCGGACAGGGCTACGAGCAGTACTTC.

CDR3 in DNA: TGTGCCAGCAGCGGGACAGGGTCGGATAATTCACCCCTCCACTTT. Its translation is CASSGTGSDNSPLHF. The J gene is TRBJ1-6, the V gene TRBV2, with TRBD1 identical over 9 bases. Germline CDR1 and CDR2: SNHLY and FYNNEI. V gave up 6 bases and J gave up 5 bases; unmatched junction bases: 5. The CDR3 covers 15 residues. Full variable domain (outside the CDR3, taken from reference TRBV2 and TRBJ1-6): EPEVTQTPSHQVTQMGQEVILRCVPISNHLYFYWYRQILGQKVEFLVSFYNNEISEKSEIFDDQFSVERPDGSNFTLKIRSTKLEDSAMYFCASSGTGSDNSPLHFGNGTRLTVT.

DNA for the CDR3: TGTGCCAGCAGCTTAGCGGTCCTTACGGGCACTGAAGCTTTCTTT. Its protein product is CASSLAVLTGTEAFF. The chain combines TRBV7-8 with TRBJ1-1; D call uncertain. The CDR3 totals 15 residues. The V and J ends lost 0 bases and 4 bases respectively, with 12 bases between them. From germline, CDR1 is SGHVS and CDR2 FQNEAQ.

The V and J genes are TRBV19 and TRBJ1-4; D is possibly TRBD1 (5 bases). The germline V and J ends were trimmed by 6 bases and 3 bases, with 11 bases remaining between them. The CDR3 is 14 residues long. CDR1 LNHDA and CDR2 SQIVND come from the germline V gene (reference sequence). The CDR3 sequence is CASSGGDSNEKLFF. The CDR3 nucleotides read TGTGCCAGTAGCGGGGGTGACTCTAATGAAAAACTGTTTTTT.

V is TRBV19 and J is TRBJ2-7, with D perhaps matching TRBD1 (5 bases). Trimming shortened V by 7 bases and J by 4 bases, and 14 bases separated the two germline ends. CDR3 size: 13 residues. The germline V gene encodes CDR1 LNHDA and CDR2 SQIVND (reference sequence). The CDR3 loop reads CASTPGSQYEQYF. CDR3 sequence (DNA): TGTGCCAGTACCCCAGGGTCCCAATACGAGCAGTACTTC. Complete variable domain (other parts from reference TRBV19 and TRBJ2-7): DGGITQSPKYLFRKEGQNVTLSCEQNLNHDAMYWYRQDPGQGLRLIYYSQIVNDFQKGDIAEGYSVSREKKESFPLTVTSAQKNPTAFYLCASTPGSQYEQYFGPGTRLTVT.

This sequence joins TRBV6-5 and TRBJ1-1; 8 bases match TRBD1. CDR1 and CDR2 from the germline V gene are MNHEY and SVGAGI. J was trimmed by 5 bases and V by 6 bases; bases with no gene match: 2. CDR3 length: 12 residues. The CDR3 sequence: CASRRTGTEAFF. DNA for the CDR3: TGTGCCAGCAGAAGGACAGGGACTGAAGCTTTCTTT.

This clone has more than one count but fewer than ten. The DNA for the CDR3 is TGTGCCAGCAGTTTAGGACGACAGGGCTACGAGCAGTACTTC. Protein: CASSLGRQGYEQYF. The chain uses TRBV28 and TRBJ2-7, with 7 bases aligning to TRBD1. Per germline, CDR1 MDHEN and CDR2 SYDVKM. The CDR3 loop spans 14 amino acids. With 2 bases clipped from V and 3 bases from J, the junction kept 4 bases outside the gene matches.